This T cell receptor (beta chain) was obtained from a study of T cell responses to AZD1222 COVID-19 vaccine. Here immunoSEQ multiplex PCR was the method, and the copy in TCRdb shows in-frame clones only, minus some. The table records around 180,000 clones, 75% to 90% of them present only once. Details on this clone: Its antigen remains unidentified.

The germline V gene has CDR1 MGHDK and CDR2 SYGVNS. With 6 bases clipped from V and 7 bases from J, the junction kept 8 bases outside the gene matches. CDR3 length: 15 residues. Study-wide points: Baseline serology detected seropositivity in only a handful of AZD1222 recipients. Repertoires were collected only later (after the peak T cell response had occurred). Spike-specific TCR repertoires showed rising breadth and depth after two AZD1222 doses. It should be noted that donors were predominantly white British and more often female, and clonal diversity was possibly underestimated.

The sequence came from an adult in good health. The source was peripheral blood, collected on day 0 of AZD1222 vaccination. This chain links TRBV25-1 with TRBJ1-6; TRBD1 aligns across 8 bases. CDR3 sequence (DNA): TGTGCCAGCAGCCCAGGACAGGGTCGGAATTCACCCCTCCACTTT. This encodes CASSPGQGRNSPLHF.